The 30 T cell receptor beta chains listed next were all sequenced from one sample in a study of cytomegalovirus exposure and HLA in healthy donors. Use of 60 Vbeta and 13 Jbeta primers characterized the PCR. The data were produced by immunoSEQ multiplex PCR, yet TCRdb's version contains in-frame clones alone and is incomplete. Of about 130,000 clones detected, about 80% appear once; the ten largest clones hold 1.2%. Sequenced: PBMCs. These receptors were taken from a girl aged 2-10 years in good health and CMV-seronegative.

In regard to this clone: Mismatch with germline at one junction end may stem from a read error. The genes are TRBV7-9 and TRBJ2-7; D is unresolved. The V gene's germline CDR1 is SEHNR and CDR2 FQNEAQ (reference sequence). The CDR3 contains 12 residues. CDR3 DNA sequence: TGTTCCAGCAGCCGTACTTACTACGAGCAGTACTTC. This translates into CSSSRTYYEQYF.

In DNA, the CDR3 is TGCGCCAGCAGCTTGGAGGGACTAGCGGGGTGGGCTGGGAATGAGCAGTTCTTC. Amino acid sequence: CASSLEGLAGWAGNEQFF. The chain is built from TRBV5-1 and TRBJ2-1; 13 bases agree with TRBD2. The germline gives CDR1 SGHRS, CDR2 YFSETQ. The CDR3 loop spans 18 amino acids. With 0 bases clipped from V and 7 bases from J, the junction kept 10 bases outside the gene matches.

The chain joins TRBV2 to TRBJ2-1, with 7 positions matching TRBD2. Germline CDR1 and CDR2: SNHLY and FYNNEI. J lost 2 bases, V lost 6 bases, and 4 bases had no gene match. The CDR3 loop spans 14 amino acids. The CDR3 is CASSASGTYNEQFF. The DNA for the CDR3 is TGTGCCAGCAGCGCCAGCGGGACCTACAATGAGCAGTTCTTC. Looking up the rest from reference TRBV2 and TRBJ2-1 gives the full variable domain: EPEVTQTPSHQVTQMGQEVILRCVPISNHLYFYWYRQILGQKVEFLVSFYNNEISEKSEIFDDQFSVERPDGSNFTLKIRSTKLEDSAMYFCASSASGTYNEQFFGPGTRLTVL.

The chain combines TRBV5-4 with TRBJ2-1; 7 bases map to TRBD2. Trimming removed 0 bases from V and 9 bases from J; junction bases left unmatched: 6. Germline CDR1 reads SGHNT; CDR2 reads YYREEE (reference sequence). The CDR3 is made up of 14 amino acids. In nucleotides, the CDR3 is TGTGCCAGCAGCTTGGGAGGGAGGGTCAGTGAGCAGTTCTTC. Its translation: CASSLGGRVSEQFF.

The chain combines TRBV7-2 with TRBJ2-3; TRBD1 might be the D (5 bases). Germline CDR1 reads SGHTA; CDR2 reads FQGNSA. The CDR3 covers 15 residues. Trimming shortened V by 5 bases and J by 6 bases, and 18 bases separated the two germline ends. Written as DNA, the CDR3 is TGTGCCAGCAGCCTCTTAGTTGGGGCAAGTGATACGCAGTATTTT. Amino acids: CASSLLVGASDTQYF.

The J gene is TRBJ2-7, the V gene TRBV27, with 7 bases that match TRBD1. Looked up from germline, CDR1 is MNHEY and CDR2 is SMNVEV (reference sequence). V lost 0 bases to trimming and J lost 3 bases; unmatched junction nucleotides: 8. This CDR3 contains 16 residues. The CDR3 reads CASSLSGTDRSYEQYF. In nucleotides, the CDR3 is TGTGCCAGCAGTTTATCAGGGACAGACCGGAGCTACGAGCAGTACTTC.

CDR3 protein: CAWTTGVGYTF. The CDR3, as DNA: TGTGCCTGGACGACAGGGGTTGGCTACACCTTC. The rearrangement links TRBV30 to TRBJ1-2; 8 bases match TRBD1. There are 11 residues in the CDR3. The germline V gene encodes CDR1 GTSNPN and CDR2 SVGIG (reference sequence). With 4 bases clipped from V and 7 bases from J, the junction kept 2 bases outside the gene matches. The full variable domain, with the rest looked up from reference TRBV30 and TRBJ1-2, is SQTIHQWPATLVQPVGSPLSLECTVEGTSNPNLYWYRQAAGRGLQLLFYSVGIGQISSEVPQNLSASRPQDRQFILSSKKLLLSDSGFYLCAWTTGVGYTFGSGTRLTVV.

This clone was seen a single time. The gene calls are TRBV19 and TRBJ2-1, with D tentatively TRBD2 (6 bases). Trimming took 2 bases from V and 12 from J, leaving 20 bases between them. Germline assignment: CDR1 LNHDA and CDR2 SQIVND (reference sequence). The CDR3 sequence is 15 residues long. The CDR3 DNA sequence: TGTGCCAGTAGTATACGTCATTTAATTCCGGGACTGCAGTTCTTC. Translated: CASSIRHLIPGLQFF.

A single count supports this clone. V usage is TRBV6-6 and J usage is TRBJ2-3; 9 bases are shared with TRBD2. This CDR3 is built from 14 residues. Trimming took 5 bases from V and 7 from J; bases not matched to a gene: 7. The V gene's germline CDR1 is MNHNY and CDR2 SVGAGI (reference sequence). The CDR3, as DNA: TGTGCCAGCAGTATTAGCGGGAGTGTGTATACGCAGTATTTT. Its translation is CASSISGSVYTQYF.

The chain combines TRBV18 with TRBJ1-4, with D unresolved. The CDR3 contains 12 residues. V lost 4 bases and J lost 5, with 5 bases in between. Germline-derived CDR1 and CDR2 are KGHSH and LQKENI. The CDR3, as DNA: TGTGCCAGCTCACGAGGGAATGAAAAACTGTTTTTT. Its translation is CASSRGNEKLFF.

The chain recombines TRBV7-9 with TRBJ2-3; no clear D gene. Germline CDR1 SEHNR, CDR2 FQNEAQ (reference sequence). This CDR3 spans 14 amino acids. V was pared by 3 bases and J by 7 bases, with 14 bases between. CDR3 amino acids: CASSLRLQSYTQYF. The DNA for the CDR3 is TGTGCCAGCAGCTTGAGACTCCAATCTTATACGCAGTATTTT.

The CDR3 nucleotides read TGTGCCAGCATTCTGTCCACTGAAGCTTTCTTT. Its protein product is CASILSTEAFF. The rearrangement joins TRBV6-1 to TRBJ1-1; no firm D call. Germline V lookup: CDR1 MNHNS, CDR2 SASEGT. V lost 7 bases and J 4 bases, leaving 7 bases between the germline ends. The CDR3 is 11 amino acids.

The V call is TRBV9, the J call TRBJ1-2, with 8 bases lining up with TRBD1. Trimming removed 4 bases from V and 4 bases from J; junction bases left unmatched: 6. CDR3 length equals 14 residues. Germline V gives CDR1 SGDLS, CDR2 YYNGEE. This chain's CDR3 is CASSPGQGGYGYTF. The CDR3 DNA reads as TGTGCCAGCAGCCCAGGACAGGGAGGCTATGGCTACACCTTC.

The chain joins TRBV11-2 to TRBJ1-2, with TRBD1 identical over 9 bases. Germline V gene lookup returns CDR1 SGHAT and CDR2 FQNNGV. The V and J ends lost 5 bases and 3 bases, in that order; junction bases with no gene match: 7. CDR3 size: 15 residues. As DNA, the CDR3 is TGTGCCAGCAGCCAAACAGGGGGCGCGTACTATGGCTACACCTTC. It encodes CASSQTGGAYYGYTF.

V is TRBV29-1 and J is TRBJ2-3; D not resolved. Trimming left V 6 bases short and J 2 bases short, with 9 bases between. The CDR3 is made up of 12 amino acids. Germline values: CDR1 SQVTM, CDR2 ANQGSEA. CDR3 protein: CSVVEATDTQYF. The CDR3 DNA follows: TGCAGCGTGGTAGAGGCCACAGATACGCAGTATTTT.

The V call is TRBV6-5, the J call TRBJ2-5; no clear D. Germline CDR1 MNHEY, CDR2 SVGAGI. Trimming stripped 0 bases from V and 5 bases from J, with 13 bases between. This CDR3 is built from 15 residues. Written as DNA, the CDR3 is TGTGCCAGCAGTTACTCCTCTGCTCCAAGCGAGACCCAGTACTTC. As protein: CASSYSSAPSETQYF.

The V gene is TRBV4-3, the J gene TRBJ2-7; D is perhaps TRBD1 (6 bases). Germline CDR1 and CDR2: LGHNA and YSLEER. The CDR3 spans 15 residues. V was shortened by 4 bases and J by 2 bases, with 15 bases between the two germline ends. This CDR3 is CASSLTRDTTYEQYF. Written as DNA, the CDR3 is TGCGCCAGCAGCCTTACCCGGGACACCACCTACGAGCAGTACTTC.

The chain recombines TRBV27 with TRBJ2-1; 9 bases match TRBD2. The CDR3 spans 15 residues. Trimming removed 6 bases from V and 7 bases from J; junction bases left unmatched: 10. Germline loops: CDR1 MNHEY, CDR2 SMNVEV (reference sequence). The DNA of the CDR3 is TGTGCCAGCAGCCAGCGGGGGGTAACCTTTAATGAGCAGTTCTTC. Residues: CASSQRGVTFNEQFF.

The chain's CDR3 is CASSVRQGTTDTQYF. In DNA, the CDR3 is TGTGCCAGCAGTGTTCGACAGGGGACCACAGATACGCAGTATTTT. The chain has TRBV2 and TRBJ2-3; 8 bases line up with TRBD1. Germline values: CDR1 SNHLY, CDR2 FYNNEI. The trim removed 4 bases at V and 2 bases at J, leaving 5 bases unmatched. This CDR3 is built from 15 residues.

This clone was detected once. The J gene is TRBJ2-5, the V gene TRBV5-4; 8 bases are shared with TRBD1. Gene TRBJ2-7 matches the end of the DNA better, so the J call may be wrong. Germline CDR1 SGHNT, CDR2 YYREEE (reference sequence). The CDR3 has 15 residues. The CDR3 coding sequence is TGTGCCAGCAGCTTGGCGACAGGGGCTTCCTACGAGCAGTACTTC. This encodes CASSLATGASYEQYF.

This clone was counted a single time. The chain recombines TRBV5-1 with TRBJ2-3, with 10 bases matching TRBD1. V trimming: 5 bases; J trimming: 4 bases; junction bases outside the gene matches: 13. The CDR3 has 17 residues. Per germline, CDR1 SGHRS and CDR2 YFSETQ. The CDR3 loop reads CASRPQTGTGVADTQYF. CDR3 bases: TGCGCCAGCAGACCCCAGACCGGGACAGGGGTAGCAGATACGCAGTATTTT. Full variable domain (remainder filled in from reference TRBV5-1 and TRBJ2-3): KAGVTQTPRYLIKTRGQQVTLSCSPISGHRSVSWYQQTPGQGLQFLFEYFSETQRNKGNFPGRFSGRQFSNSRSEMNVSTLELGDSALYLCASRPQTGTGVADTQYFGPGTRLTVL.

V and J are TRBV4-1 and TRBJ1-1; D may be TRBD1 (6 bases). Germline CDR1 is MGHRA and CDR2 is YSYEKL. V dropped 1 base and J dropped 8 bases, with 11 bases sitting between them. The CDR3 has 13 residues. CDR3 nucleotide sequence: TGCGCCAGCAGCCAAGGCGGGGGGGGCGAAGCTTTCTTT. It encodes CASSQGGGGEAFF.

In the case of this clone: Other DNA sequences in this specimen translate into the identical CDR3. The chain joins TRBV11-2 to TRBJ2-7; D remains ambiguous. In germline, CDR1 is SGHAT, CDR2 FQNNGV. The V end was cut by 5 bases, the J end by 4 bases, with 6 bases between. The CDR3 runs 11 residues. CDR3 in DNA: TGTGCCAGCAGCGCAGTTTACGAGCAGTACTTC. It specifies CASSAVYEQYF.

V usage is TRBV30 and J usage is TRBJ1-3; no firm D call. V lost 3 bases and J lost 4, with 13 bases in between. Germline CDR1 is GTSNPN and CDR2 is SVGIG (reference sequence). The CDR3 has 14 residues. The CDR3 DNA reads TGTGCCTGGAGCACGGGAGTGGGCGGAAACACCATATATTTT. Protein: CAWSTGVGGNTIYF.

The rearrangement uses TRBV30 and TRBJ1-1; TRBD1 is a possible D gene (6 bases). This CDR3 contains 13 residues. V shed 2 bases and J shed 2 bases, with 9 bases lying between them. Germline CDR1 GTSNPN, CDR2 SVGIG (reference sequence). CDR3 region: CAWSFGGNTEAFF. The CDR3 nucleotides read TGTGCCTGGAGTTTTGGGGGCAACACTGAAGCTTTCTTT. Variable domain in full (rest from reference TRBV30 and TRBJ1-1): SQTIHQWPATLVQPVGSPLSLECTVEGTSNPNLYWYRQAAGRGLQLLFYSVGIGQISSEVPQNLSASRPQDRQFILSSKKLLLSDSGFYLCAWSFGGNTEAFFGQGTRLTVV.

V and J are TRBV27 and TRBJ1-1; no firm D call. The CDR3 runs to 14 residues. V was cut by 8 bases and J by 0 bases, with 13 bases left in between. Germline CDR1 MNHEY, CDR2 SMNVEV (reference sequence). In nucleotides, the CDR3 is TGTGCCAGCCGACGGGAGCAGGTGAACACTGAAGCTTTCTTT. It is translated as CASRREQVNTEAFF.

The chain couples TRBV14 to TRBJ2-7; D perhaps matches TRBD1 (5 bases). V was trimmed by 6 bases and J by 2 bases, leaving 14 bases between them. This CDR3 comprises 14 residues. Germline V gene data show CDR1 as SGHDN and CDR2 as FVKESK. The CDR3 coding sequence is TGTGCCAGCAGGCCACAGGCTGAACCCTACGAGCAGTACTTC. This encodes CASRPQAEPYEQYF.

The V and J genes are TRBV19 and TRBJ2-1; D is perhaps TRBD1 (6 bases). The V end was cut by 5 bases, the J end by 4 bases, with 15 bases between. The CDR3 runs to 15 residues. Germline CDR1 is LNHDA and CDR2 is SQIVND (reference sequence). The CDR3 is CASSDYFRGYNEQFF. The CDR3, as DNA: TGTGCCAGTAGTGACTATTTCAGGGGTTACAATGAGCAGTTCTTC.

The chain couples TRBV10-1 to TRBJ2-7; TRBD2 matches at 8 bases. CDR1 is WNHNN, CDR2 SYGVQD, per germline (reference sequence). This CDR3 has 12 residues. V gave up 6 bases and J gave up 5 bases; unmatched junction bases: 3. CDR3 in amino acids: CASSDGGDEQYF. The CDR3 bases are TGCGCCAGCAGCGACGGGGGGGACGAGCAGTACTTC.

This chain uses TRBV30 with TRBJ1-5; tentative D call: TRBD1 (6 bases). There are 13 residues in the CDR3. Trimming took 5 bases from V and 7 from J, leaving 15 bases between them. Germline V gene data show CDR1 as GTSNPN and CDR2 as SVGIG (reference sequence). The CDR3 DNA reads TGTGCCTGGGGAACAGGGATACGGCAGCCCCAGCATTTT. This gives the protein CAWGTGIRQPQHF. The full variable domain, rest sourced from reference TRBV30 and TRBJ1-5, is SQTIHQWPATLVQPVGSPLSLECTVEGTSNPNLYWYRQAAGRGLQLLFYSVGIGQISSEVPQNLSASRPQDRQFILSSKKLLLSDSGFYLCAWGTGIRQPQHFGDGTRLSIL.